This T cell receptor beta chain was identified during a study of long-term antiretroviral therapy in people with HIV. Specimens held about 0.95-10 million cryopreserved PBMC prior to DNA extraction. Per the germline V gene, CDR1 is MNHNS and CDR2 is SASEGT. After removal of 5 bases from V and 6 bases from J, the junction contained 11 bases not matched to a gene. The CDR3 consists of 15 residues. Survey level was the resolution at which the v3.0 immunoSEQ assay ran. Assay used: immunoSEQ multiplex PCR; TCRdb lists only in-frame clones, some missing. The sample gives 29,000 or so clones, about 96% of which show up once; over 7% is in the top ten. To note about this clone: No antigen is known for it.

Findings and limits, study-wide: Collection spanned 2004 to 2017; ART regimens may be less effective than current ones. Diversity remained lower than transplant donor controls, even though it increased after ART.

The chain is built from TRBV6-1 and TRBJ1-1, with 8 bases that match TRBD1. The source material was unsorted PBMCs, sampled 5.3 years after starting antiretroviral therapy. The clonotype was recovered from a man aged 30 to 45 with HIV. This CDR3 is CASSPQTGARAEAFF. CDR3 sequence (DNA): TGTGCCAGCAGTCCTCAGACAGGGGCTCGAGCTGAAGCTTTCTTT.